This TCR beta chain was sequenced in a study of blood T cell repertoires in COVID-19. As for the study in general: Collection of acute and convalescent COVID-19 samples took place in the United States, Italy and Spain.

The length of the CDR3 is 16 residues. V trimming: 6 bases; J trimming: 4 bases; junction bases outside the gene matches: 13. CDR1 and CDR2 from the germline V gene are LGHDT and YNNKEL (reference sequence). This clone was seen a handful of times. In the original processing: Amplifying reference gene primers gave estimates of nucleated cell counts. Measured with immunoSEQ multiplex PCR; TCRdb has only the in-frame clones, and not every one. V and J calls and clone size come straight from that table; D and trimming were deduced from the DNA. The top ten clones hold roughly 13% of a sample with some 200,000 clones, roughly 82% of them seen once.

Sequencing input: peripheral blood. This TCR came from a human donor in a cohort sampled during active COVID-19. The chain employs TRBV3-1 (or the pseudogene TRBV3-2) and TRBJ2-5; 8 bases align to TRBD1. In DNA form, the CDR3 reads TGTGCCAGCAGTTCCGGGACAGGCTCTCGACGAGAGACCCAGTACTTC. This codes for CASSSGTGSRRETQYF.